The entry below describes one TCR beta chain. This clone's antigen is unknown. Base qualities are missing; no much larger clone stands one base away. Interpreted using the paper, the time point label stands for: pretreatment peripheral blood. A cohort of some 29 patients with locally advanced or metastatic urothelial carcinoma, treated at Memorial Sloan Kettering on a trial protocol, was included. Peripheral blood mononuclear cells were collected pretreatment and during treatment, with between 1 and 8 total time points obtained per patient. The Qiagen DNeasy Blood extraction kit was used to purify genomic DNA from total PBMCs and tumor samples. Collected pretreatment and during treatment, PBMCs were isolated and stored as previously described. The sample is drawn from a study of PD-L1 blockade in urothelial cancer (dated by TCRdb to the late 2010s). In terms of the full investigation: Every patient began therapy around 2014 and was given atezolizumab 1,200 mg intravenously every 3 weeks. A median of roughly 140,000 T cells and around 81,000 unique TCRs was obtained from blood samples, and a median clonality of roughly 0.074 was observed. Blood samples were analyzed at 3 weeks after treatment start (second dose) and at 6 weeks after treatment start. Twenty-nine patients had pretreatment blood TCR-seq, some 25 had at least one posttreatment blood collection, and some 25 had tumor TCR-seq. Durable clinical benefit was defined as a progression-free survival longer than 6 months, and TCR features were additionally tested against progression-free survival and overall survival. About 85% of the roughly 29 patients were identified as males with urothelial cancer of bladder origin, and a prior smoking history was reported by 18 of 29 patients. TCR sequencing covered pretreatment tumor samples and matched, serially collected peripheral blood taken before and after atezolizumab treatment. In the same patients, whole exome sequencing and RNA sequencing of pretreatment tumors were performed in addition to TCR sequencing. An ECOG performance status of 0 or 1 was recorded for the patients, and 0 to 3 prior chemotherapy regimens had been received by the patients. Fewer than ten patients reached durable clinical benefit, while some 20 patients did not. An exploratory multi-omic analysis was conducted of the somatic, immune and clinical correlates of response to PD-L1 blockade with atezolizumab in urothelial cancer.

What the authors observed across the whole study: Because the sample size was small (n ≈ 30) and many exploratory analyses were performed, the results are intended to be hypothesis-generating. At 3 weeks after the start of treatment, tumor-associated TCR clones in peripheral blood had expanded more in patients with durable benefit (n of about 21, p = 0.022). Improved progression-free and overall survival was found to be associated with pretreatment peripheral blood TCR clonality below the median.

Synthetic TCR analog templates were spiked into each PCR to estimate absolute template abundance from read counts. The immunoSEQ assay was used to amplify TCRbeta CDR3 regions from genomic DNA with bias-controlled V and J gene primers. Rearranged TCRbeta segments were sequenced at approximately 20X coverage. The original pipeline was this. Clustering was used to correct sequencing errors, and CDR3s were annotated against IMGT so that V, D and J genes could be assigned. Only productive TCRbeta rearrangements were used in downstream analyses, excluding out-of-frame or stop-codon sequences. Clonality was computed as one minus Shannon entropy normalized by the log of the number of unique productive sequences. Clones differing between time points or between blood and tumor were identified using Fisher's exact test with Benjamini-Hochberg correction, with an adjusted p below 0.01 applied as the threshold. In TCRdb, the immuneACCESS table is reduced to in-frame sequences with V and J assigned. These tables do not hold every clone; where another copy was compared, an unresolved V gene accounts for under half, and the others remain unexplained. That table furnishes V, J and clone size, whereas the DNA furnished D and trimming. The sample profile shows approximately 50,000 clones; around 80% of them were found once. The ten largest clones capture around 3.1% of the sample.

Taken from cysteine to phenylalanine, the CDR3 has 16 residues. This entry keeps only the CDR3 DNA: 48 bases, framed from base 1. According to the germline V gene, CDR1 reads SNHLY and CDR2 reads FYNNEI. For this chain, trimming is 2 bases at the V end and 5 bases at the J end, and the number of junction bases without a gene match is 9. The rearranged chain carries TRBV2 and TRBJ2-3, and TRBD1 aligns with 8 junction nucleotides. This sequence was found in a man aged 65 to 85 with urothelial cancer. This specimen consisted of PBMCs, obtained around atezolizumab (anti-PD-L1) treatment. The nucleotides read TGTGCCAGCAGTGAACTTGCCGGACAGGGCAAAGATACGCAGTATTTT. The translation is CASSELAGQGKDTQYF.